This T cell receptor beta chain was sequenced during a study of beta chain features in type 1 diabetes. About the research overall: Sorted cell examination encompassed around 100,000,000 cells across all samples. Points from the study as a whole: HLA influence on TCRB rearrangement stayed unresolved here. Across patients, naive, central memory and Treg TCRB repertoires exhibited apparently greater similarity than was observed across healthy donors.

The sample holds a few counts of this clone. Its target is not known. The CDR3 runs 16 residues. V trimming: 6 bases; J trimming: 8 bases; junction bases outside the gene matches: 17. Looked up from germline, CDR1 is SGHNT and CDR2 is YYREEE (reference sequence). Sequenced material consisted of expressed TCRB transcripts (all of the isolated RNA was reverse transcribed). TCRdb keeps only in-frame clones here, not all; method: immunoSEQ multiplex PCR. Of under 450,000 clones in the sample, approximately 15% are singletons; the top ten hold roughly 0.038%. Sorting gave populations that all exceeded 98% purity.

This chain connects TRBV5-4 to TRBJ2-1, with TRBD1 identical over 7 bases. Sequences were obtained from naive CD4+ T cells from blood. The sequence derives from a man younger than 40 in good health. The CDR3 DNA follows: TGTGCCAGCAACAGACCTTCGGGACAGTCCACTGATGAGCAGTTCTTC. The encoded protein is CASNRPSGQSTDEQFF.